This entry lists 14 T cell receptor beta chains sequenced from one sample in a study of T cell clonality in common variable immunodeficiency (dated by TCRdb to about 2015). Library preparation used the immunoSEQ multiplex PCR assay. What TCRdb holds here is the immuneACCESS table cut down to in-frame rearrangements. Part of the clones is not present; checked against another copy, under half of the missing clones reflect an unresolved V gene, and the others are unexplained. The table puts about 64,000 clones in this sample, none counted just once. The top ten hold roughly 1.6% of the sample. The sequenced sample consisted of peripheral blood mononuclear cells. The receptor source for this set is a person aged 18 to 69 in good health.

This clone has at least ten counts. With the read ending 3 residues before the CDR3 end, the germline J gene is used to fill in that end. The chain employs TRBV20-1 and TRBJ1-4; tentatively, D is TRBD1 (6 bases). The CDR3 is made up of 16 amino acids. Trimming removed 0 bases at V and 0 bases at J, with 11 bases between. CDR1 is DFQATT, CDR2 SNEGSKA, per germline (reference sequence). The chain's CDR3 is CSARDRGVATNEKLFF. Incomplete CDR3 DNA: TGCAGTGCTAGAGACAGGGGAGTTGCAACTAATGAAAAA.

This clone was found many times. Incomplete CDR3 DNA: TGCAGCGTTCCCAGGGGCACTGAA. It codes for CSVPRGTE. The CDR3, in full, reads CSVPRGTEAFF. The chain carries TRBV29-1 and TRBJ1-1, with D maybe TRBD1 (6 bases). The sequenced fragment ends 3 residues before the CDR3 boundary, so the rest is inferred from the germline J gene. The CDR3 covers 11 residues. Germline V gene lookup returns CDR1 SQVTM and CDR2 ANQGSEA. V was pared by 5 bases and J by 4 bases, with 8 bases between.

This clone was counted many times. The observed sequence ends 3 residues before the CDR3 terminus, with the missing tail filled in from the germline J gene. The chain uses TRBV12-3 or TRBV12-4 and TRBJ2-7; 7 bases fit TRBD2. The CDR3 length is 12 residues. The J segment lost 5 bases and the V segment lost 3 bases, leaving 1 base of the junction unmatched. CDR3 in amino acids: CASSLGGNEQYF. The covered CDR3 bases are TGTGCCAGCAGTTTGGGGGGGAACGAG.

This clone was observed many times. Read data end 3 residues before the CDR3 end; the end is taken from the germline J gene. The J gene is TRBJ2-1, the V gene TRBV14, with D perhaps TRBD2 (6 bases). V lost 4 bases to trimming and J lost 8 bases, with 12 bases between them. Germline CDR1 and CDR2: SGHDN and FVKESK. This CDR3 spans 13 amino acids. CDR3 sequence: CASSLGPGDEQFF. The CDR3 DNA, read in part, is TGTGCCAGCAGCCTGGGACCGGGGGATGAG.

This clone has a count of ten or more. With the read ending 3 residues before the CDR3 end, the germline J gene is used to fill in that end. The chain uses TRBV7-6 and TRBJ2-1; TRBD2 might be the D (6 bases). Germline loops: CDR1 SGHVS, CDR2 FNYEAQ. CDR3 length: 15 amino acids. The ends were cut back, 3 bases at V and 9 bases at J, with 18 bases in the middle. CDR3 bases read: TGTGCCAGCAGCTTTACTGGGGGGAAGTACGTTGAG. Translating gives CASSFTGGKYVE. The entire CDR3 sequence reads CASSFTGGKYVEQFF.

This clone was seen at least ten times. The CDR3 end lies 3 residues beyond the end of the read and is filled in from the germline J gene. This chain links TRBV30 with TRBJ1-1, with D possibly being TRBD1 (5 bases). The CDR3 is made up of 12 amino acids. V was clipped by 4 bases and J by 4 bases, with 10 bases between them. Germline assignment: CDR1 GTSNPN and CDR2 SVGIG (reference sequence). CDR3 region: CAWNLGGTEAFF. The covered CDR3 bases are TGTGCCTGGAATCTCGGGGGCACTGAA.

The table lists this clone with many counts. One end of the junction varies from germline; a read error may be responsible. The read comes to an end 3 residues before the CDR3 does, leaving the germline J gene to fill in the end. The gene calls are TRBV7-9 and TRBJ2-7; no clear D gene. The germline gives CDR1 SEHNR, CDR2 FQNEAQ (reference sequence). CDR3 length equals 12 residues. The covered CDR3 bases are TGTTCCAGCAGCTTAACGGCCTACGAG. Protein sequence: CSSSLTAYE. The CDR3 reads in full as CSSSLTAYEQYF.

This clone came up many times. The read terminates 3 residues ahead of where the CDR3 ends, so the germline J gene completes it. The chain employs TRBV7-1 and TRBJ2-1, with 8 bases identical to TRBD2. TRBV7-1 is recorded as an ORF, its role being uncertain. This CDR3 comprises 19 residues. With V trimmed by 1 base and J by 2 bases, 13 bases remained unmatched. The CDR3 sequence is CASSSGLASLGPPYNEQFF. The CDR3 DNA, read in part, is TGTGCCAGCAGCTCAGGACTAGCGTCCCTCGGGCCCCCCTACAATGAG.

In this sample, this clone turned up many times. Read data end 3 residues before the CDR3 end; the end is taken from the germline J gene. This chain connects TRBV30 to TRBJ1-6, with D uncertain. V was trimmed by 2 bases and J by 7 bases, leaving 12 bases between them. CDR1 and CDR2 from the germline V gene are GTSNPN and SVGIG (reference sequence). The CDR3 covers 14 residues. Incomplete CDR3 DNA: TGTGCCTGGAGTCCTCGGGGAAGAAATTCACCC. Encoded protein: CAWSPRGRNSP. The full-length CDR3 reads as CAWSPRGRNSPLHF. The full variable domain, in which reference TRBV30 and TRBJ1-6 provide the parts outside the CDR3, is SQTIHQWPATLVQPVGSPLSLECTVEGTSNPNLYWYRQAAGRGLQLLFYSVGIGQISSEVPQNLSASRPQDRQFILSSKKLLLSDSGFYLCAWSPRGRNSPLHFGNGTRLTVT.

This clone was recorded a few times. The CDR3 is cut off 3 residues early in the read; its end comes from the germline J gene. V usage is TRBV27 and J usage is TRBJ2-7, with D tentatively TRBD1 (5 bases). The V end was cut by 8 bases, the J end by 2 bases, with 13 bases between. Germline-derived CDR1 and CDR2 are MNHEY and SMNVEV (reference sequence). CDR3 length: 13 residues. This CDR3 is CASAKTAAYEQYF. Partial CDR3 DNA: TGTGCCAGCGCGAAGACAGCAGCCTACGAG.

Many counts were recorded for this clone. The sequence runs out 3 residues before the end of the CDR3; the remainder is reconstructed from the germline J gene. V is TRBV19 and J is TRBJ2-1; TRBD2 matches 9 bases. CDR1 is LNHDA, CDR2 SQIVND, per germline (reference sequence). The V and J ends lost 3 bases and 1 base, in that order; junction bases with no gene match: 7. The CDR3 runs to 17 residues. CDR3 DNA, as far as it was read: TGTGCCAGTAGTATCGGACTAGCGCGTAGTTCCTACAATGAG. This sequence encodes CASSIGLARSSYNE. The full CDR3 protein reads CASSIGLARSSYNEQFF.

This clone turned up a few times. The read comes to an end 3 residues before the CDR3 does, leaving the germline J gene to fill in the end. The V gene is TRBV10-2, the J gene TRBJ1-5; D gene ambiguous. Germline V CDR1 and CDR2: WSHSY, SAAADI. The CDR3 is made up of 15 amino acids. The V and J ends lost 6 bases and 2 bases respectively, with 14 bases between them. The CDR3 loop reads CASRRGLTGNQPQHF. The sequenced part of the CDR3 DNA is TGCGCCAGCAGACGTGGTTTAACGGGCAATCAGCCC.

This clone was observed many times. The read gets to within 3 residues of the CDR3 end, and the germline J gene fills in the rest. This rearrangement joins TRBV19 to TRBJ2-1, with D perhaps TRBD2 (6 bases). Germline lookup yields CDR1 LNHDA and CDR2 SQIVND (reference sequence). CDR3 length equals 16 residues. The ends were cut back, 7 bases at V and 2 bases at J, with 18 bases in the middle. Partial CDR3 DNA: TGTGCCAGTAACGATGGGGCAGGCGGGGCCTACAATGAG. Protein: CASNDGAGGAYNE. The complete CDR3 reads CASNDGAGGAYNEQFF. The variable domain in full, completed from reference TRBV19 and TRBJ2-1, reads DGGITQSPKYLFRKEGQNVTLSCEQNLNHDAMYWYRQDPGQGLRLIYYSQIVNDFQKGDIAEGYSVSREKKESFPLTVTSAQKNPTAFYLCASNDGAGGAYNEQFFGPGTRLTVL.

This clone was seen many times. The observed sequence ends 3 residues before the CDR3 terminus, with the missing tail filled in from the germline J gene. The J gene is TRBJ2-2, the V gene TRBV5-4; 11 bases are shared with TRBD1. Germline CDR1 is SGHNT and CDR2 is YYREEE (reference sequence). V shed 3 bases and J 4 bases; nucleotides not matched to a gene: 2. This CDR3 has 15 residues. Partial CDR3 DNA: TGTGCCAGCAGCTGGACAGGGGGCGGCACCGGGGAG. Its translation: CASSWTGGGTGE. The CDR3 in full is CASSWTGGGTGELFF.